This is a list of T cell receptor beta chains from one sample in a study of cytomegalovirus exposure and HLA in healthy donors. Sequencing used immunoSEQ multiplex PCR; TCRdb keeps in-frame clones, though not all of them. The table shows around 120,000 clones, with around 74% occurring only once. Material for sequencing was PBMCs. The receptors shown here come from a man in his fifties or sixties in good health and CMV-seropositive. CDR3s include the opening cysteine and the closing phenylalanine or tryptophan. The D gene is left open where the match is weak. Clone size appears in some rows only: once, few, many, or a class for an expanded clone.

>TRBJ2-7|-|-|TRBV7-9
TGTGCCAGCAGCTCAGCAGGGGTTTACGAGCAGTACTTC
CASSSAGVYEQYF
>TRBJ2-2|few|TRBD2|TRBV7-8
TGTGCCAGCAGCTTAGCAGCGGGAGGGGGCTTTACTACCGGGGAGCTGTTTTTT
CASSLAAGGGFTTGELFF
>TRBJ2-2|-|-|TRBV12-5
TGTGCTAGTGGCCCCGACAGTAACACCGGGGAGCTGTTTTTT
CASGPDSNTGELFF
>TRBJ2-7|-|TRBD1|TRBV11-3
TGTGCCAGCAGCCCGAACGGCAGGGGGAATTATGAGCAGTACTTC
CASSPNGRGNYEQYF
>TRBJ1-6|-|-|TRBV6-1
TGTGCCATTGGCCCAGGGATTTCATCACCCCTCCACTTT
CAIGPGISSPLHF
>TRBJ2-7|-|-|TRBV19
TGTGCCAGTAGTCCACAGGCGATTCTACCCTCCTACGAGCAGTACTTC
CASSPQAILPSYEQYF
>TRBJ1-6|-|TRBD1|TRBV9
TGTGCCAGCAGCGCCGGACAGGGCGATTCACCCCTCCACTTT
CASSAGQGDSPLHF
>TRBJ2-3|-|-|TRBV18
TGTGCCAGCTCACCAGGGGGCGGAGGCGCAGATACGCAGTATTTT
CASSPGGGGADTQYF
>TRBJ2-7|-|TRBD2|TRBV5-4
TGTGCCAGCACCGGCGGGGGTGGGGCCCTCTCCTACGAGCAGTACTTC
CASTGGGGALSYEQYF
>TRBJ1-5|-|-|TRBV7-9
TGTGCCAGCAGCTTGCTACAGGGAATCAATCAGCCCCAGCATTTT
CASSLLQGINQPQHF
>TRBJ2-7|-|-|TRBV10-3
TGTGCCATCAGTGAAGGCCAGGTCACCGAGCAGTACTTC
CAISEGQVTEQYF
>TRBJ2-3|once|TRBD2|TRBV15
TGTGCCACCAGCAGTCGCGGGGGGGGAACAGATACGCAGTATTTT
CATSSRGGGTDTQYF
>TRBJ2-1|once|TRBD2|TRBV5-5
TGTGCCAGCAGCTTGACCCCGGGACTAGCGGGATTTGAGCAGTTCTTC
CASSLTPGLAGFEQFF
>TRBJ1-1|once|-|TRBV25-1
TGTGCCAGCGGCAACACGATTAACACTGAAGCTTTCTTT
CASGNTINTEAFF
>TRBJ2-3|-|TRBD2|TRBV30
TGTGCCTGGAGTGGTAGCGGGCCCGGCTCCACAGATACGCAGTATTTT
CAWSGSGPGSTDTQYF
>TRBJ1-2|-|-|TRBV7-8
TGTGCCAGCAGCTTAGGGGCCTATGGCTACACCTTC
CASSLGAYGYTF
>TRBJ1-2|-|-|TRBV16
TGTGCCAGCAGCCCCCTGGGAGGAACCGGCGGCTACACCTTC
CASSPLGGTGGYTF
>TRBJ2-7|-|-|TRBV30
TGTGCCTGGAGTGATGGTCATAGCGAGCAGTACTTC
CAWSDGHSEQYF
>TRBJ2-6|few|TRBD1|TRBV5-1
TGCGCCAGCAGCTACCCGGGACAGGCCCGCTCTGGGGCCAACGTCCTGACTTTC
CASSYPGQARSGANVLTF
>TRBJ2-7|-|-|TRBV7-8
TGTGCCAGCAGCTTGGCAGATACCTACGAGCAGTACTTC
CASSLADTYEQYF
>TRBJ2-7|-|TRBD2|TRBV5-1
TGCGCCAGCAGCTTCATAGCGGGAGGAGGCGAGCAGTACTTC
CASSFIAGGGEQYF
>TRBJ2-7|-|TRBD2|TRBV27
TGTGCCAGCAGTTCTTCCTTTGGCGGGAGGGGTAACGAGCAGTACTTC
CASSSSFGGRGNEQYF
>TRBJ1-2|few|-|TRBV7-9
TGTGCCAGCAGCTTAGAGAGTACTAACTATGGCTACACCTTC
CASSLESTNYGYTF
>TRBJ2-4|-|TRBD2|TRBV5-1
TGCGCCAGCAGCTTATTCAGCGGGAGGGACATTCAGTACTTC
CASSLFSGRDIQYF
>TRBJ2-4|-|TRBD2|TRBV4-1
TGCGCCAGCAGCCAAGATCGACTAAGGCTAGCGGGAGGGGCAAACATTCAGTACTTC
CASSQDRLRLAGGANIQYF
>TRBJ2-7|-|TRBD1|TRBV7-3
TGTGCCAGCAGCCCCGGGACAGGGGGTTGGGAGCAGTACTTC
CASSPGTGGWEQYF
>TRBJ2-2|-|TRBD1|TRBV2
TGTGCCAGCGTCACAGGGGGCGTAGGGAACACCGGGGAGCTGTTTTTT
CASVTGGVGNTGELFF
>TRBJ2-7|-|-|TRBV29-1
TGCAGCGGTTCGACGGGGACTGCGTTCTACGAGCAGTACTTC
CSGSTGTAFYEQYF
>TRBJ1-6|-|-|TRBV30
TGTGCCTGGAGTGTGACAGGAGATTCACCCCTCCACTTT
CAWSVTGDSPLHF
>TRBJ1-1|-|-|TRBV7-3
TGTGCCAGCAGCTTCCAGGGGATAAACACTGAAGCTTTCTTT
CASSFQGINTEAFF
>TRBJ2-3|-|TRBD2|TRBV10-3
TGTGCCATCAGTTTTAAGGTTGGAGCGGGAGAGATAGATACGCAGTATTTT
CAISFKVGAGEIDTQYF
>TRBJ2-7|-|-|TRBV23-1
TGCGCCAGCAGTGGTAAGCCTCGCCGCGAGCAGTACTTC
CASSGKPRREQYF
>TRBJ2-1|-|TRBD2|TRBV5-1
TGCGCCAGCAGCTTGGCCAGCGGGGTGGGAGACAATGAGCAGTTCTTC
CASSLASGVGDNEQFF
>TRBJ1-6|-|-|TRBV11-1
TGTGCCAGCAGCTACAGGGCTAGCTCCTATAATTCACCCCTCCACTTT
CASSYRASSYNSPLHF
>TRBJ1-4|-|-|TRBV21-1
TGTGCCAGCAGCAAAGCCAGTCGGGATAATGGTGAAAAACTGTTTTTT
CASSKASRDNGEKLFF